This T cell receptor beta chain is drawn from a study of cytomegalovirus exposure and HLA in healthy donors. The CDR3 runs 15 residues. Germline lookup yields CDR1 KGHSH and CDR2 LQKENI. Trimming left V 6 bases short and J 4 bases short, with 18 bases between. PCR used 60 Vbeta primers and 13 Jbeta primers. Only in-frame clones appear in the TCRdb table, and some are missing; sequencing was by immunoSEQ multiplex PCR. The sample records 110,000 or so clones, roughly 79% being singletons. Sequencing was done on a sample of PBMCs. The chain combines TRBV18 with TRBJ1-2; TRBD1 might be the D (5 bases). The sequence was obtained from a male donor in good health and CMV-seronegative. Written as DNA, the CDR3 is TGTGCCAGCTCCCCCCAGGGTACCACGCCCTATGGCTACACCTTC. Encoded protein: CASSPQGTTPYGYTF.